The 9 T cell receptor beta chains given below trace back to one sample, sequenced in a study of blood T cell repertoires in COVID-19. The method was immunoSEQ multiplex PCR; TCRdb's version includes in-frame clones alone and lacks a portion of them. The sample contains roughly 140,000 clones, roughly 79% of which appear only once. Sequenced input: peripheral blood. These receptors came from a man aged 45-65 years with active or convalescent COVID-19.

This chain connects TRBV6-5 to TRBJ1-2; D ambiguous. CDR3 length: 13 amino acids. Germline V CDR1 and CDR2: MNHEY, SVGAGI. The V end lost 0 bases, the J end lost 12 bases, and 14 bases lay between the germline ends. CDR3 DNA sequence: TGTGCCAGCAGTTACTCTTTTCGGGAGTTGCACACCTTC. This sequence encodes CASSYSFRELHTF.

The chain is built from TRBV19 and TRBJ2-1, with 12 bases aligning to TRBD2. Unmatched junction bases numbered 1, after V lost 1 base and J lost 9 bases. The CDR3 consists of 14 residues. The germline gives CDR1 LNHDA, CDR2 SQIVND (reference sequence). The chain's CDR3 is CASSIGTSGTEQFF. The CDR3 DNA reads as TGTGCCAGTAGTATAGGGACTAGCGGGACTGAGCAGTTCTTC.

V usage is TRBV24-1 and J usage is TRBJ2-5; the D gene is possibly TRBD2 (7 bases). The V end was cut by 2 bases, the J end by 5 bases, with 17 bases between. The germline CDR1 and CDR2 sequences are KGHDR and SFDVKD. There are 16 residues in the CDR3. The chain's CDR3 is CATSDYLRGRGETQYF. The CDR3 DNA is TGTGCCACCAGTGATTATCTCCGGGGGAGGGGGGAGACCCAGTACTTC.

This clone has just one count. The chain joins TRBV5-1 to TRBJ2-7, with 11 positions matching TRBD2. The CDR3 spans 16 residues. Germline assignment: CDR1 SGHRS and CDR2 YFSETQ. J gave up 2 bases and V 6 bases, and 10 bases lay outside the gene matches. The chain's CDR3 is CASIPSGTSGTYEQYF. The DNA for the CDR3 is TGCGCCAGCATCCCTTCCGGGACTAGCGGAACCTACGAGCAGTACTTC.

The rearrangement links TRBV9 to TRBJ2-1; TRBD2 aligns across 11 bases. Germline-derived CDR1 and CDR2 are SGDLS and YYNGEE. The CDR3 has 15 amino acids. Unmatched junction bases numbered 6, after V lost 4 bases and J lost 6 bases. DNA of the CDR3: TGTGCCAGCAGCCCCACTAGCGGGAGTGCCAATGAGCAGTTCTTC. It is translated as CASSPTSGSANEQFF.

The V call is TRBV5-1, the J call TRBJ2-7; 9 bases are a match to TRBD2. With V trimmed by 0 bases and J by 7 bases, 8 bases remained unmatched. Germline CDR1 is SGHRS and CDR2 is YFSETQ. The CDR3 contains 15 residues. CDR3 DNA: TGCGCCAGCAGCTTGGCGACTAGCGGTGGGTTGGAGCAGTACTTC. It is translated as CASSLATSGGLEQYF.

The genes are TRBV7-9 and TRBJ2-3; 7 nucleotides align to TRBD1. The CDR3 extends over 12 amino acids. Looked up from germline, CDR1 is SEHNR and CDR2 is FQNEAQ (reference sequence). After removal of 5 bases from V and 6 bases from J, the junction contained 2 bases not matched to a gene. This CDR3 reads CASSEQGDTQYF. CDR3 DNA sequence: TGTGCCAGCAGCGAACAGGGGGATACGCAGTATTTT.

This rearrangement joins TRBV19 to TRBJ1-5; D gene ambiguous. V was pared by 3 bases and J by 6 bases, with 15 bases between. CDR3 length: 15 residues. The V gene's germline CDR1 is LNHDA and CDR2 SQIVND (reference sequence). DNA of the CDR3: TGTGCCAGTAGTATGAGTCGCTCCTCAATTCAGCCCCAGCATTTT. Its translation is CASSMSRSSIQPQHF.

In its sample, this clone was seen once. The chain carries TRBV6-1 and TRBJ1-6; 8 nucleotides align to TRBD1. V shed 2 bases and J 11 bases; nucleotides not matched to a gene: 5. This CDR3 spans 14 amino acids. The germline CDR1 and CDR2 sequences are MNHNS and SASEGT. Written as DNA, the CDR3 is TGTGCCAGCAGTGAAACACAGGGGGGTCCACCCCTCCACTTT. Its protein is CASSETQGGPPLHF.